The TCR beta chain under discussion was sequenced for a study of blood T cell repertoires in COVID-19. Study summary: From T cells, B-cell-depleted T cells, or PBMCs came the material, which was cDNA or gDNA.

Original analysis: The assay estimated nucleated cells by amplifying reference gene primers. Sequencing was performed with immunoSEQ multiplex PCR; in TCRdb, only in-frame clones are kept and a portion is missing. V, J and clone size were drawn from that table, and D and trimming were deduced from the DNA. The sample has some 99,000 clones; around 83% are singletons. The CDR3 runs to 15 residues. Trimming at V came to 6 bases and at J to 1 base, leaving 5 bases not matched to a gene. CDR1 is LNHDA, CDR2 SQIVND, per germline (reference sequence). The sequenced sample was peripheral blood. The receptor was isolated from a woman aged 60-75 years in a cohort sampled during active or convalescent COVID-19. The chain links TRBV19 to TRBJ2-7, with 11 bases identical to TRBD1. In DNA form, the CDR3 reads TGTGCCAGTAGCGCTGGGACAGGGGGATCCTACGAGCAGTACTTC. The encoded protein is CASSAGTGGSYEQYF.